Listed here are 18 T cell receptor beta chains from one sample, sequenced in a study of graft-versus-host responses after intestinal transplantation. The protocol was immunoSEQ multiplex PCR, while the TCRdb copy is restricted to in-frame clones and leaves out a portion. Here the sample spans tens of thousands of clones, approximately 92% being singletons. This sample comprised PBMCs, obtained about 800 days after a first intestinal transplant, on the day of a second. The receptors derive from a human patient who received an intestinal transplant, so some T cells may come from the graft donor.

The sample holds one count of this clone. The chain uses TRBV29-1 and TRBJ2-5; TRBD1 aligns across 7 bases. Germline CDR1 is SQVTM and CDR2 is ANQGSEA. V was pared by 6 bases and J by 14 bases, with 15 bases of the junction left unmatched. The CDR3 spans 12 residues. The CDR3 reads CSVEGAGSVVYF. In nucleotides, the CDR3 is TGCAGCGTCGAGGGGGCCGGAAGCGTGGTATACTTC.

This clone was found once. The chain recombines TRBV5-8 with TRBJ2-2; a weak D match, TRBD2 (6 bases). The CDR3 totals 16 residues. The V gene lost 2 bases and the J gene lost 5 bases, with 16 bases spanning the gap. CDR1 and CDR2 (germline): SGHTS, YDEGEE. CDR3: CASSFYGGAGTGELFF. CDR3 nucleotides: TGTGCCAGCAGCTTCTATGGAGGGGCGGGGACCGGGGAGCTGTTTTTT.

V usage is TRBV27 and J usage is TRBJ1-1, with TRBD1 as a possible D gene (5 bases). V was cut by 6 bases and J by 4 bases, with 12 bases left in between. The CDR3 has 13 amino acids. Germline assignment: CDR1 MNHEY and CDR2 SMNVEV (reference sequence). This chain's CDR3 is CASRPGIATEAFF. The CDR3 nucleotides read TGTGCCAGCAGACCAGGGATTGCCACTGAAGCTTTCTTT.

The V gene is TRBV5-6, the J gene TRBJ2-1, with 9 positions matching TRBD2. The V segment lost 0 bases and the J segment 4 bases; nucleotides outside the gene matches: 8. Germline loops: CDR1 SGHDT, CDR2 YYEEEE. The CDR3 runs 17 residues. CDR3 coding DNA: TGTGCCAGCAGCTTGGCAATGCGGGAGGGCCGGTACAATGAGCAGTTCTTC. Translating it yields CASSLAMREGRYNEQFF.

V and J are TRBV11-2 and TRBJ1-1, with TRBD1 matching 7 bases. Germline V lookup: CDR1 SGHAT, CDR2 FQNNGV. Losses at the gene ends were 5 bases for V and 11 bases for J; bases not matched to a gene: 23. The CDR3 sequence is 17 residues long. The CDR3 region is CASSPIALRGGGQVAFF. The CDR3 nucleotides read TGTGCCAGCAGCCCCATAGCCCTCCGAGGGGGCGGTCAAGTCGCTTTCTTT.

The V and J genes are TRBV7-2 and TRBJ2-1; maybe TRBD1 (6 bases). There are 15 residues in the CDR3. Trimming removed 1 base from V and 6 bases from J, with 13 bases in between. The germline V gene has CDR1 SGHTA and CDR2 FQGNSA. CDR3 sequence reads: CASSLDMGHSNEQFF. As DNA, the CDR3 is TGTGCCAGCAGCTTAGATATGGGACACTCCAATGAGCAGTTCTTC.

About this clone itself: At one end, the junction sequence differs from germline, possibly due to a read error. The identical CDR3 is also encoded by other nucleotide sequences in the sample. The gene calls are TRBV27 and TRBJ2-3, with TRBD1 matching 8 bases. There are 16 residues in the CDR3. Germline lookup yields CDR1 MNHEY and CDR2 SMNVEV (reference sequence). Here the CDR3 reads CASSLGTGFSTDTQYF. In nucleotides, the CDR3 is TGCGCCAGTAGTTTGGGGACAGGCTTTAGCACAGATACGCAGTATTTT.

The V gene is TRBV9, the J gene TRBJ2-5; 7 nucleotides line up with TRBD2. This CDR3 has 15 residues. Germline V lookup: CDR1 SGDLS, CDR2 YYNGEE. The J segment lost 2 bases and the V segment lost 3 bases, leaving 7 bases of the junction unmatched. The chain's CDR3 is CASSAGLAAQETQYF. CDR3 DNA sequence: TGTGCCAGCAGCGCGGGTCTAGCGGCTCAAGAGACCCAGTACTTC.

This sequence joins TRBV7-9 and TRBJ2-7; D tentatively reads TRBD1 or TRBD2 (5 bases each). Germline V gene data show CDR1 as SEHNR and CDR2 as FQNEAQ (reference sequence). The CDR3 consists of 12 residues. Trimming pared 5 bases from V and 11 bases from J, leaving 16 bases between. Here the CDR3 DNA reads TGTGCCAGCAGCGAGGGGACGTCGAGGAAGTACTTC. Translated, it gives CASSEGTSRKYF.

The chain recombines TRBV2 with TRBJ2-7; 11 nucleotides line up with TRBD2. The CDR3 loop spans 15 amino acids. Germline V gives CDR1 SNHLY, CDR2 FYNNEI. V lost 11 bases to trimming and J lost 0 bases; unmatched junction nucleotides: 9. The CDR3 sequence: CASQAGTSGSYEQYF. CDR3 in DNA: TGTGCCTCCCAGGCGGGGACTAGCGGCTCCTACGAGCAGTACTTC.

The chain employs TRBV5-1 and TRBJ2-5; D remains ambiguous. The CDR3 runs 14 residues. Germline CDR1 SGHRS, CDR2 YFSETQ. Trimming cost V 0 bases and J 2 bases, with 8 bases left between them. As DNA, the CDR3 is TGCGCCAGCAGCTTGGAGCGAGCACAAGAGACCCAGTACTTC. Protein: CASSLERAQETQYF.

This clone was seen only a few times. As DNA, the CDR3 is TGTGCCAGTAGTATGTCAGGGGCAACTAATGAAAAACTGTTTTTT. Its translation is CASSMSGATNEKLFF. The V gene is TRBV19, the J gene TRBJ1-4, with D possibly matching TRBD1 (6 bases). The V gene lost 3 bases and the J gene lost 0 bases, with 8 bases spanning the gap. This CDR3 contains 15 residues. The germline V gene encodes CDR1 LNHDA and CDR2 SQIVND (reference sequence).

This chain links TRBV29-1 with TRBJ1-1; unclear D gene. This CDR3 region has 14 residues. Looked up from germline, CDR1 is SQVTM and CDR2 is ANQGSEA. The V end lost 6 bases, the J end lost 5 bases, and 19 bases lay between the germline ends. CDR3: CSVGRGRVGTEAFF. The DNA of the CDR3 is TGCAGCGTCGGTCGTGGGAGGGTAGGGACTGAAGCTTTCTTT.

The CDR3 loop reads CASSSEGLYEQYF. The DNA of the CDR3 is TGCGCCAGCAGCTCTGAAGGCCTCTACGAGCAGTACTTC. The chain combines TRBV5-1 with TRBJ2-7; no firm D call. Germline V gene sequence: CDR1 SGHRS, CDR2 YFSETQ. Deletions cut 3 bases from V and 3 bases from J, with 10 bases between. The CDR3 totals 13 residues.

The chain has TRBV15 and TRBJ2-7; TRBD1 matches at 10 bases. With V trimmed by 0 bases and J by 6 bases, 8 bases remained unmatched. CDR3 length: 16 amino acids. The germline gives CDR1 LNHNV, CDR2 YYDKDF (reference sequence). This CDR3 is CATSREVRGQGTEQYF. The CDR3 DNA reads TGTGCCACCAGCAGAGAAGTCAGGGGACAGGGGACCGAGCAGTACTTC. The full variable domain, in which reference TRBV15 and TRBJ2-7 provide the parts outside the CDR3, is DAMVIQNPRYQVTQFGKPVTLSCSQTLNHNVMYWYQQKSSQAPKLLFHYYDKDFNNEADTPDNFQSRRPNTSFCFLDIRSPGLGDTAMYLCATSREVRGQGTEQYFGPGTRLTVT.

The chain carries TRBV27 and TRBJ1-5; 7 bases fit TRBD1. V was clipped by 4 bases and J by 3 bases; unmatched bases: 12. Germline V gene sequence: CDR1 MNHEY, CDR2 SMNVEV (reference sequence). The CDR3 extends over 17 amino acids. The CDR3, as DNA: TGTGCCAGCAGTTACGCCCGCGACAGGGACTCCAATCAGCCCCAGCATTTT. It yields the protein CASSYARDRDSNQPQHF.

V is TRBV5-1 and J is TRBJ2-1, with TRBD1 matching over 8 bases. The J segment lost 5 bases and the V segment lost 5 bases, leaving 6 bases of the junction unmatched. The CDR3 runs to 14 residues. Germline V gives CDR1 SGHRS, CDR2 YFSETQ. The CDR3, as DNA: TGCGCCAGCAGGCCGAGACAGGGGAACAATGAGCAGTTCTTC. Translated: CASRPRQGNNEQFF.

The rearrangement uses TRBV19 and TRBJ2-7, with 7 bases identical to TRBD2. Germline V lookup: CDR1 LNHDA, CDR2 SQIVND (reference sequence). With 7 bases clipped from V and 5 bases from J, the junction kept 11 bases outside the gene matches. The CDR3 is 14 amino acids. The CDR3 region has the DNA TGTGCCAGTAAATTGTCGGGGAGGGGCCACGAGCAGTACTTC. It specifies CASKLSGRGHEQYF.